The T cell receptor beta chain described here comes from a study of blood T cells in healthy people across ages. Study results and limitations: The CMV status of each donor remained undetermined, and this could have confounded shifts in expanded clonotypes. Diversity estimates drawn from one million T cells were deemed underestimates.

Of note for this clonotype: The antigen remains unidentified.

The donors, aged about 6 to 100, were healthy Caucasians from Russia. Sample-barcoded 5' priming and a J-beta primer mix drove a second PCR of roughly 6 to 12 cycles. MiXCR was run by TCRdb on the 5' RACE reads, yielding one entry per CDR3 protein. The data contain some 670,000 distinct CDR3 sequences, 40% to 65% of them singletons. The CDR3 loop spans 16 amino acids. V was clipped by 6 bases and J by 7 bases; unmatched bases: 11. Germline lookup yields CDR1 ENHRY and CDR2 SYGVKD. The rearrangement joins TRBV10-3 to TRBJ2-1; 11 bases fit TRBD2. This TCR derives from a woman of 80 years or more in good health. The sequencing input was blood. The CDR3 loop reads CAIRDSPGLAANEQFF. Here the CDR3 DNA reads TGTGCCATCAGAGATAGCCCGGGACTAGCGGCTAATGAGCAGTTCTTC.